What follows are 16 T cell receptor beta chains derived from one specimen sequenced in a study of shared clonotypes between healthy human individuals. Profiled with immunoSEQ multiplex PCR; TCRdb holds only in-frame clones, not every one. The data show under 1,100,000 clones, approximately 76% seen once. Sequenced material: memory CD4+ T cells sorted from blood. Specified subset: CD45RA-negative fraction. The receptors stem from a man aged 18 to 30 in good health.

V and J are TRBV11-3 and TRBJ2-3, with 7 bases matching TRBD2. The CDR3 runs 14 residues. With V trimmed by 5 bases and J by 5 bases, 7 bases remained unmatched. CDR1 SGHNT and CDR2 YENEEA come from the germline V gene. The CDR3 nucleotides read TGTGCCAGCAGCGAATCAGCGGGAATAGATACGCAGTATTTT. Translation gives CASSESAGIDTQYF.

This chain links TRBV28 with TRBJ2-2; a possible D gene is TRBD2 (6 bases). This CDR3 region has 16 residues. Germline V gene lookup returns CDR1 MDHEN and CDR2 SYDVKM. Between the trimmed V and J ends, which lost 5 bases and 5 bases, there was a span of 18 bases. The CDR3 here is CASSGKTPGRTGELFF. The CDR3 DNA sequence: TGTGCCAGCAGTGGCAAAACCCCGGGGAGGACCGGGGAGCTGTTTTTT.

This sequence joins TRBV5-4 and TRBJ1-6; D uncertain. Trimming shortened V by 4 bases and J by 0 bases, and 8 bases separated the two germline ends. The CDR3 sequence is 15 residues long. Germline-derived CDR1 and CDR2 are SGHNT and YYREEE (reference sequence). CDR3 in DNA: TGTGCCAGCAGCCACGGGAGCTCCTATAATTCACCCCTCCACTTT. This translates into CASSHGSSYNSPLHF.

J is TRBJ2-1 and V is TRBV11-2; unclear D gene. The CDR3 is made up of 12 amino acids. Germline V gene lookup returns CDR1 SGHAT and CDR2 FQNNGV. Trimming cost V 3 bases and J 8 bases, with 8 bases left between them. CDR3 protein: CASSFKGYEQFF. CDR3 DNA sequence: TGTGCCAGCAGCTTCAAAGGATATGAGCAGTTCTTC.

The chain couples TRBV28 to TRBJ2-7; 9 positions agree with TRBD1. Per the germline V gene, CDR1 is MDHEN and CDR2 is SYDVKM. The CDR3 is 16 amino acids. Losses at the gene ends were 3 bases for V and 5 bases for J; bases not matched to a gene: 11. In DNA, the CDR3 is TGTGCCAGCAGTTTGCCAGACGGGACAGGGAAAAACGAGCAGTACTTC. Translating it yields CASSLPDGTGKNEQYF.

The CDR3, as DNA: TGTGCCAGCAGTTCCTCACAGGTGATCTCTGGAAACACCATATATTTT. Protein: CASSSSQVISGNTIYF. The chain uses TRBV6-5 and TRBJ1-3, with D tentatively TRBD1 (5 bases). The CDR3 has 16 amino acids. The V end lost 4 bases, the J end lost 0 bases, and 13 bases lay between the germline ends. Germline V CDR1 and CDR2: MNHEY, SVGAGI.

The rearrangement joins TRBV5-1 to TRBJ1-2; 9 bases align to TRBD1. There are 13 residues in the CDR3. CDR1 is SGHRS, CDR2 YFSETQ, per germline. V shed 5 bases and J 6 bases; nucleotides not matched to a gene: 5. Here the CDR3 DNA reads TGCGCCAGCAGATCCGGGACAGGGAATGGCTACACCTTC. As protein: CASRSGTGNGYTF.

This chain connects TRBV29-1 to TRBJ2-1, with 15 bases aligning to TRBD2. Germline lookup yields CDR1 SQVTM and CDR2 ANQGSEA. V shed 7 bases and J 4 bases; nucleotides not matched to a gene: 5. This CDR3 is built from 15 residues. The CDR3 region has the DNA TGCAGCGCCGACGGGACTAGCGGGAGGTACAATGAGCAGTTCTTC. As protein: CSADGTSGRYNEQFF.

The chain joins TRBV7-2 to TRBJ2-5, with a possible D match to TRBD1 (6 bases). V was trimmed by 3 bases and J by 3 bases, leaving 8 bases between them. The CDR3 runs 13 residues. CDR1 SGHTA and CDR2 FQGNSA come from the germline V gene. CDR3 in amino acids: CASSFAGEETQYF. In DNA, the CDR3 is TGTGCCAGCAGCTTCGCAGGGGAAGAGACCCAGTACTTC.

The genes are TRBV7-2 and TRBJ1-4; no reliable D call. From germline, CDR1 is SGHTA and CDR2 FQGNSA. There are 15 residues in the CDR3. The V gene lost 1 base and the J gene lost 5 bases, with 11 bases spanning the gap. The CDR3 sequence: CASSLESLSNEKLFF. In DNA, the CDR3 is TGTGCCAGCAGCTTAGAATCTCTCAGCAATGAAAAACTGTTTTTT.

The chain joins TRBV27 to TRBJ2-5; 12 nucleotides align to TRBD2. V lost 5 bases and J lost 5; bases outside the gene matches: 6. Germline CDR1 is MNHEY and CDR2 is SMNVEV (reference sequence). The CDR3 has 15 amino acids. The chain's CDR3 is CASSPTSGGMETQYF. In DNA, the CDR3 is TGTGCCAGCAGTCCCACTAGCGGGGGGATGGAGACCCAGTACTTC.

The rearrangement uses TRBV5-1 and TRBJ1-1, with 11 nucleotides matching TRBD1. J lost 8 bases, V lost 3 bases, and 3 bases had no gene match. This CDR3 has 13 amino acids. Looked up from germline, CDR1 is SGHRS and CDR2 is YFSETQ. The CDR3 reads CASSWTGGREAFF. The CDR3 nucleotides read TGCGCCAGCAGCTGGACAGGGGGCAGAGAAGCTTTCTTT.

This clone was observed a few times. CDR3 in DNA: TGCGCCAGCAGCCAAGATCGGGAAGCGGGACTTACCCAGTTCTTC. Its translation is CASSQDREAGLTQFF. The V gene is TRBV4-3, the J gene TRBJ2-1; 7 nucleotides align to TRBD2. This CDR3 has 15 amino acids. The V gene's germline CDR1 is LGHNA and CDR2 YSLEER. After removal of 0 bases from V and 13 bases from J, the junction contained 12 bases not matched to a gene.

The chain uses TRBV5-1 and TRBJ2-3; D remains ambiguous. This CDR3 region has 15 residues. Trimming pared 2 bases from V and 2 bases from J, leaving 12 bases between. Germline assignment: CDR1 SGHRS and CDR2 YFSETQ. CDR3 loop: CASSFSNYPTDTQYF. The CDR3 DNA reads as TGCGCCAGCAGCTTTTCGAACTATCCCACAGATACGCAGTATTTT.

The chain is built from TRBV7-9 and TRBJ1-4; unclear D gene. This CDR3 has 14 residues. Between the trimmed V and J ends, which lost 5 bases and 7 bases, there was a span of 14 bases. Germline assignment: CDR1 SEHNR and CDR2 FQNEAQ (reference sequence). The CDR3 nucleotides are TGTGCCAGCAGCCAAAATGGCGCGAGTGAAAAACTGTTTTTT. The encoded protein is CASSQNGASEKLFF. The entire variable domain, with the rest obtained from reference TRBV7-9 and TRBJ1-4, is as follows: DTGVSQNPRHKITKRGQNVTFRCDPISEHNRLYWYRQTLGQGPEFLTYFQNEAQLEKSRLLSDRFSAERPKGSFSTLEIQRTEQGDSAMYLCASSQNGASEKLFFGSGTQLSVL.

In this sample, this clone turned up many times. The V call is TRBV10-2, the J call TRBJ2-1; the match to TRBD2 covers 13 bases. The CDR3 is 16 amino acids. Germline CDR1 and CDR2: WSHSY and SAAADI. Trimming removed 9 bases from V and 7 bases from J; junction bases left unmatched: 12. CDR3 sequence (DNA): TGCGCCAGTAGAGGGACTAGCGGGATCTTCTGGAATGAGCAGTTCTTC. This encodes CASRGTSGIFWNEQFF.